These T cell receptor beta chains were read from a single sample in a study of technical replicates of blood from a few donors. The repertoire was sequenced with immunoSEQ multiplex PCR; TCRdb's copy has only in-frame clones and lacks some. In the table there are about 83,000 clones, 96% of which are singletons. Sequencing was performed on T cells isolated from PBMCs. The receptor source for this set is a human donor in good health. Each CDR3 is given with its conserved first and last residue. Part of the rows lack a size; the others show once, few, many or a class for expanded clones.

abundance	v_gene	j_gene	CDR3aa
-	TRBV28	TRBJ1-2	CASSAPGQGIYGYTF
-	TRBV18	TRBJ2-5	CASSHNEGETQYF
-	TRBV11-3	TRBJ1-2	CASSLGTSSNYGYTF
-	TRBV10-3	TRBJ2-7	CAISESAGVGEQYF
once	TRBV19	TRBJ2-1	CASSMPWSLGIREYGVEQFF
-	TRBV5-1	TRBJ2-3	CASSLGTGITDTQYF
-	TRBV6-1	TRBJ2-7	CASSEDRGSYEQYF
-	TRBV11-3	TRBJ2-1	CASNPGLTYNEQFF
-	TRBV27	TRBJ1-2	CASGPYTGAPYGYTF
once	TRBV19	TRBJ2-7	CASSIDNGGEGYEQYF
-	TRBV20-1	TRBJ1-2	CSASKERGYTF
-	TRBV30	TRBJ2-2	CAWMLYTGELFF
once	TRBV6-1	TRBJ2-3	CASSGRTSGNLPDTQYF
-	TRBV5-4	TRBJ2-5	CASSFPGLAVQETQYF
-	TRBV9	TRBJ2-7	CASSVTGREYEQYF
-	TRBV19	TRBJ2-7	CASSSTGDTYEQYF
-	TRBV6-5	TRBJ2-7	CASSGDSGEQYF
-	TRBV6-6	TRBJ1-1	CASSYRGRDTEAFF
once	TRBV25-1	TRBJ2-5	CASMSGGLETQYF
-	TRBV6-1	TRBJ2-1	CASSEAGRDSYNEQFF
-	TRBV19	TRBJ1-3	CASIQGDGVGNTIYF
-	TRBV2	TRBJ1-2	CASLDRGRITYGYTF
-	TRBV29-1	TRBJ2-4	CSVEDLGGIKNIQYF
-	TRBV29-1	TRBJ2-7	CSVSRGYNGEQYF
-	TRBV28	TRBJ1-1	CASSAQGSNTEAFF
-	TRBV7-3	TRBJ2-3	CASSFEFGGDTQYF
-	TRBV27	TRBJ1-5	CASSLQGYNQPQHF
-	TRBV4-1	TRBJ2-1	CASSQAPGLINYNEQFF
-	TRBV27	TRBJ1-2	CASSFSGGGNNYGYTF
-	TRBV7-2	TRBJ2-7	CASSLGLAELSSYEQYF
-	TRBV5-1	TRBJ2-7	CASSNDRDHEQYF
-	TRBV9	TRBJ1-4	CASSRMGQGTYEKLFF
-	TRBV6-5	TRBJ2-3	CASSSGQGVADTQYF
-	TRBV10-1	TRBJ2-1	CASSDTGTSGKNEQFF
-	TRBV27	TRBJ1-1	CASSLGARAEAFF
-	TRBV19	TRBJ2-2	CASGGDRGHTGELFF
-	TRBV15	TRBJ2-7	CATSRVGSSYEQYF
-	TRBV9	TRBJ1-1	CASSGLSTGDTEAFF